This entry is about one T cell receptor (beta chain). Its antigen is undetermined. This sample stems from a study of PD-1 blockade in mismatch repair-deficient tumors. The repertoire was sequenced with immunoSEQ multiplex PCR; TCRdb's copy has only in-frame clones and lacks some. The repertoire consists of 11,000 to 15,000 clones, with 80% to 90% occurring once and the leading ten covering more than 1.5%. The study, taken as a whole, reports: Tumor-resident clones, often undetectable pretreatment in blood, expanded then contracted after pembrolizumab.

The CDR3 runs to 15 residues. Trimming took off 2 bases at V and 0 bases at J, with 9 bases between the two ends. The V gene's germline CDR1 is MNHEY and CDR2 SVGAGI. The TCR was taken from an adult with mismatch repair-deficient cancer. This material consisted of PBMCs, taken less than 15 weeks after starting pembrolizumab. J is TRBJ2-3 and V is TRBV6-5; unclear D gene. CDR3 nucleotide sequence: TGTGCCAGCAGTTACGCTAGTCTGAGCACAGATACGCAGTATTTT. It codes for CASSYASLSTDTQYF.